The 29 T cell receptor beta chains reported below all come from one sample, sequenced in a study of blood T cell repertoires in COVID-19. Generated by immunoSEQ multiplex PCR, the TCRdb table keeps only in-frame clones and is missing some. The table lists 100,000 or so clones, 65% to 90% of them singletons. Input material: peripheral blood. The source of these receptors is a man aged 55 to 69 with acute or convalescent COVID-19.

The J gene is TRBJ2-7, the V gene TRBV3-1 (or the pseudogene TRBV3-2), with 9 bases matching TRBD1. The CDR3 spans 14 residues. V shed 5 bases, J shed 6 bases, and the junction held 8 bases outside the gene matches. Per germline, CDR1 LGHDT and CDR2 YNNKEL (reference sequence). The CDR3 DNA reads as TGTGCCAGCAGCAGCTTCGGACAGGGGAGCGAGCAGTACTTC. Residues: CASSSFGQGSEQYF.

This clone was observed once. J is TRBJ2-7 and V is TRBV19; TRBD1 agrees at 7 bases. V trimming: 5 bases; J trimming: 3 bases; junction bases outside the gene matches: 4. The CDR3 loop spans 13 amino acids. The germline V gene encodes CDR1 LNHDA and CDR2 SQIVND (reference sequence). CDR3 sequence: CASSRTGVYEQYF. The CDR3 DNA reads TGTGCCAGTAGTCGTACAGGGGTCTACGAGCAGTACTTC.

This clone was seen a single time. This rearrangement joins TRBV3-1 (or the pseudogene TRBV3-2) to TRBJ2-7, with D perhaps matching TRBD2 (6 bases). Germline assignment: CDR1 LGHDT and CDR2 YNNKEL (reference sequence). Trimming removed 5 bases at V and 5 bases at J, with 22 bases between. This CDR3 contains 16 residues. CDR3: CASSTEGGGGPNEQYF. DNA for the CDR3: TGTGCCAGCAGCACAGAAGGTGGAGGAGGGCCCAACGAGCAGTACTTC.

The rearrangement joins TRBV19 to TRBJ2-7; TRBD1 matches 9 bases. The CDR3 is 15 amino acids. Germline V gene data show CDR1 as LNHDA and CDR2 as SQIVND (reference sequence). V was clipped by 3 bases and J by 5 bases; unmatched bases: 8. CDR3 in DNA: TGTGCCAGTAGTATGGGACAGGGCCGGTTGGACGAGCAGTACTTC. This codes for CASSMGQGRLDEQYF.

This chain uses TRBV3-1 (or the pseudogene TRBV3-2) with TRBJ2-5; TRBD2 is a possible D gene (6 bases). Trimming stripped 4 bases from V and 4 bases from J, with 16 bases between. The CDR3 consists of 15 residues. Germline V lookup: CDR1 LGHDT, CDR2 YNNKEL (reference sequence). CDR3 coding DNA: TGTGCCAGCAGCCCTCCCGAGGTGCGGGGAGAGACCCAGTACTTC. It yields the protein CASSPPEVRGETQYF.

Here the CDR3 DNA reads TGTGCCAGCAGTTTCTATAGGGGAACTGAAGCTTTCTTT. This encodes CASSFYRGTEAFF. The genes are TRBV12-3 or TRBV12-4 and TRBJ1-1; the D gene is possibly TRBD1 (5 bases). The V end lost 3 bases, the J end lost 5 bases, and 10 bases lay between the germline ends. The CDR3 has 13 amino acids.

CDR3 nucleotides: TGTGCCAGCAGCCAGGGGCTTATGAACACTGAAGCTTTCTTT. Protein product: CASSQGLMNTEAFF. The genes are TRBV3-1 (or the pseudogene TRBV3-2) and TRBJ1-1, with D possibly TRBD1 on 5 matching bases. The CDR3 extends over 14 amino acids. V was shortened by 3 bases and J by 0 bases, with 8 bases between the two germline ends. In germline, CDR1 is LGHDT, CDR2 YNNKEL (reference sequence).

The gene calls are TRBV6-1 and TRBJ2-7; 7 nucleotides line up with TRBD1. The germline CDR1 and CDR2 sequences are MNHNS and SASEGT. The trim removed 0 bases at V and 2 bases at J, leaving 7 bases unmatched. The CDR3 has 16 residues. CDR3 region: CASSEAPRQGPYEQYF. CDR3 DNA: TGTGCCAGCAGTGAAGCGCCGAGACAGGGCCCCTACGAGCAGTACTTC.

V gene TRBV5-8 combines with J gene TRBJ1-5; D is unclear. V shed 2 bases and J shed 6 bases, with 9 bases lying between them. This CDR3 spans 13 amino acids. Germline V CDR1 and CDR2: SGHTS, YDEGEE. The DNA for the CDR3 is TGTGCCAGCAGCTTTTCTCGGGGTCAGCCCCAGCATTTT. This sequence encodes CASSFSRGQPQHF.

The genes are TRBV20-1 and TRBJ2-1, with TRBD1 identical over 10 bases. After removal of 3 bases from V and 10 bases from J, the junction contained 9 bases not matched to a gene. The CDR3 covers 14 residues. The germline V gene has CDR1 DFQATT and CDR2 SNEGSKA (reference sequence). The CDR3 DNA follows: TGCAGTGCTAGTGTAGGACAGGGGGGTCTAGAGCAGTTCTTC. This gives the protein CSASVGQGGLEQFF.

This sequence joins TRBV6-7 and TRBJ2-6; D not certain. TRBV6-7 belongs to the ORF category, with a function that is uncertain. The CDR3 contains 16 residues. Deletions cut 0 bases from V and 2 bases from J, with 8 bases between. For the CDR3, the DNA is TGTGCCAGCAGTTACTCGGGCAAGCCTGGGGCCAACGTCCTGACTTTC. Translating gives CASSYSGKPGANVLTF.

This rearrangement joins TRBV18 to TRBJ2-1, with 9 bases identical to TRBD1. V was clipped by 6 bases and J by 8 bases; unmatched bases: 11. Germline V gene data show CDR1 as KGHSH and CDR2 as LQKENI. The CDR3 is made up of 15 amino acids. The CDR3 spells CASSFGQGYMDEQFF. The DNA for the CDR3 is TGTGCCAGCTCGTTCGGACAGGGGTATATGGATGAGCAGTTCTTC.

This clone was counted once. CDR3 loop: CASSRTSGDYNEQFF. The CDR3 bases are TGTGCCAGCAGTCGGACTAGCGGTGATTACAATGAGCAGTTCTTC. The chain uses TRBV7-9 and TRBJ2-1, with 10 positions matching TRBD2. The CDR3 is made up of 15 amino acids. Germline V gives CDR1 SEHNR, CDR2 FQNEAQ (reference sequence). J lost 4 bases, V lost 6 bases, and 6 bases had no gene match.

The genes are TRBV6-5 and TRBJ2-1, with D unclear. This CDR3 contains 15 residues. CDR1 and CDR2 (germline): MNHEY, SVGAGI. The V gene lost 4 bases and the J gene lost 5 bases, with 15 bases spanning the gap. CDR3: CASSSFNGADNEQFF. CDR3 DNA: TGTGCCAGCAGTTCTTTTAACGGAGCCGACAATGAGCAGTTCTTC.

This chain links TRBV7-3 with TRBJ2-6, with D perhaps matching TRBD1 (6 bases). CDR3 length: 15 residues. Trimming pared 5 bases from V and 2 bases from J, leaving 10 bases between. Germline-derived CDR1 and CDR2 are SGHTA and FQGTGA. The CDR3 region is CASSPQGPGANVLTF. For the CDR3, the DNA is TGTGCCAGCAGCCCACAGGGACCTGGGGCCAACGTCCTGACTTTC.

The V and J genes are TRBV5-4 and TRBJ1-5; a weak D match, TRBD1 (6 bases). Germline CDR1 reads SGHNT; CDR2 reads YYREEE (reference sequence). Trimming shortened V by 4 bases and J by 7 bases, and 18 bases separated the two germline ends. The CDR3 runs to 15 residues. CDR3 nucleotides: TGTGCCAGCAGCGAGGCCCCAGGGGTGGAACAGCCCCAGCATTTT. Its translation is CASSEAPGVEQPQHF.

The CDR3 DNA sequence: TGTGCCACCGGGTTTCGGACAGGGGAGGATCAGCCCCAGCATTTT. Its translation: CATGFRTGEDQPQHF. This rearrangement joins TRBV2 to TRBJ1-5; 9 bases fit TRBD1. CDR1 SNHLY and CDR2 FYNNEI come from the germline V gene. This CDR3 has 15 amino acids. Unmatched junction bases numbered 12, after V lost 10 bases and J lost 5 bases.

This chain uses TRBV6-2 or TRBV6-3 with TRBJ1-2; possibly TRBD1 for D (6 bases). The CDR3 has 12 residues. Trimming took 3 bases from V and 7 from J, leaving 9 bases between them. Germline V lookup: CDR1 MNHEY, CDR2 SVGEGT. The CDR3 is CASSYPRGGYTF. The CDR3 nucleotides are TGTGCCAGCAGTTATCCCAGGGGTGGCTACACCTTC.

The genes are TRBV29-1 and TRBJ2-3; no clear D. The V and J ends lost 4 bases and 7 bases respectively, with 6 bases between them. The germline V gene has CDR1 SQVTM and CDR2 ANQGSEA. The CDR3 is made up of 10 amino acids. CDR3 bases: TGCAGCGTTGCTGAGTATACGCAGTATTTT. Translating gives CSVAEYTQYF.

This chain joins TRBV3-1 (or the pseudogene TRBV3-2) and TRBJ2-3; D is ambiguous. CDR3 size: 16 residues. Per the germline V gene, CDR1 is LGHDT and CDR2 is YNNKEL (reference sequence). V was shortened by 0 bases and J by 1 base, with 11 bases between the two germline ends. For the CDR3, the DNA is TGTGCCAGCAGCCAAGATTGGCCCCTGGGCACAGATACGCAGTATTTT. It codes for CASSQDWPLGTDTQYF.

This CDR3 reads CARRTGQAGGGYTF. DNA for the CDR3: TGTGCCAGAAGGACGGGTCAGGCCGGGGGTGGCTACACCTTC. This chain links TRBV7-5 with TRBJ1-2. TRBV7-5 is listed as a pseudogene. CDR3 size: 14 residues.

The chain joins TRBV10-2 to TRBJ2-2, with TRBD1 matching 8 bases. This CDR3 contains 14 residues. Germline V lookup: CDR1 WSHSY, CDR2 SAAADI. Germline trimming cut 7 bases from V and 4 bases from J; bases unmatched to any gene: 5. CDR3 protein: CASKTDRVTGELFF. The CDR3 DNA sequence: TGCGCCAGCAAAACGGACAGGGTCACCGGGGAGCTGTTTTTT.

V gene TRBV4-1 combines with J gene TRBJ2-7; possible D gene TRBD1, 5 bases. This CDR3 comprises 17 residues. Germline V CDR1 and CDR2: MGHRA, YSYEKL. V shed 0 bases and J shed 2 bases, with 17 bases lying between them. The CDR3 nucleotides are TGCGCCAGCAGCCAAGAACTCAGGGCAGCCCAACCCTACGAGCAGTACTTC. It codes for CASSQELRAAQPYEQYF.

This rearrangement joins TRBV11-2 to TRBJ1-2; TRBD1 aligns across 7 bases. This CDR3 is built from 15 residues. Germline lookup yields CDR1 SGHAT and CDR2 FQNNGV. V was pared by 5 bases and J by 0 bases, with 6 bases of the junction left unmatched. This chain's CDR3 is CASSADRAANYGYTF. The DNA of the CDR3 is TGTGCCAGCAGCGCCGACAGGGCCGCTAACTATGGCTACACCTTC. The entire variable domain, with the rest obtained from reference TRBV11-2 and TRBJ1-2, is as follows: EAGVAQSPRYKIIEKRQSVAFWCNPISGHATLYWYQQILGQGPKLLIQFQNNGVVDDSQLPKDRFSAERLKGVDSTLKIQPAKLEDSAVYLCASSADRAANYGYTFGSGTRLTVV.

V gene TRBV29-1 combines with J gene TRBJ1-4, with D perhaps matching TRBD1 (5 bases). With 3 bases removed from V and 7 bases from J, the gap between germline ends came to 15 bases. CDR3 length: 14 residues. Germline V gene sequence: CDR1 SQVTM, CDR2 ANQGSEA. Here the CDR3 reads CSVEGPEKTEKLFF. The DNA for the CDR3 is TGCAGCGTTGAGGGGCCGGAGAAGACTGAAAAACTGTTTTTT.

The chain joins TRBV20-1 to TRBJ1-1, with 7 nucleotides matching TRBD1. The CDR3 has 14 residues. The J segment lost 4 bases and the V segment lost 3 bases, leaving 8 bases of the junction unmatched. Germline-derived CDR1 and CDR2 are DFQATT and SNEGSKA (reference sequence). CDR3 residues: CSASGDRGGTEAFF. In nucleotides, the CDR3 is TGCAGTGCTAGTGGGGACAGAGGGGGCACTGAAGCTTTCTTT.

The genes are TRBV19 and TRBJ1-2; the D is unclear. CDR1 and CDR2 from the germline V gene are LNHDA and SQIVND (reference sequence). This CDR3 region has 14 residues. V was cut by 3 bases and J by 1 base, with 9 bases left in between. This chain's CDR3 is CASSIRGDNYGYTF. The CDR3 nucleotides read TGTGCCAGTAGTATCAGAGGAGATAACTATGGCTACACCTTC.

Points on this clone: This same CDR3 is encoded by further DNA sequences in the sample. The rearrangement joins TRBV11-2 to TRBJ2-7, with TRBD2 identical over 8 bases. The CDR3 is 16 amino acids. The germline gives CDR1 SGHAT, CDR2 FQNNGV. V was clipped by 0 bases and J by 9 bases; unmatched bases: 13. The DNA for the CDR3 is TGTGCCAGCAGCTTAGATCGGCTAGCGGGTCGGGCGGGGCAGTACTTC. This translates into CASSLDRLAGRAGQYF.

This chain uses TRBV9 with TRBJ2-1; the match to TRBD2 covers 14 bases. The V and J ends lost 0 bases and 0 bases, in that order; junction bases with no gene match: 2. The CDR3 consists of 18 residues. Germline V CDR1 and CDR2: SGDLS, YYNGEE. CDR3 nucleotide sequence: TGTGCCAGCAGCGTAGCGACTAGCGGGGGGGTCTCCTACAATGAGCAGTTCTTC. Protein sequence: CASSVATSGGVSYNEQFF. Complete variable domain (other parts from reference TRBV9 and TRBJ2-1): DSGVTQTPKHLITATGQRVTLRCSPRSGDLSVYWYQQSLDQGLQFLIQYYNGEERAKGNILERFSAQQFPDLHSELNLSSLELGDSALYFCASSVATSGGVSYNEQFFGPGTRLTVL.